The rows below give T cell receptor beta chains drawn from one sample of a study of blood T cell repertoires in COVID-19. The protocol was immunoSEQ multiplex PCR, while the TCRdb copy is restricted to in-frame clones and leaves out a portion. The table shows about 150,000 clones, with around 83% occurring only once. Material for sequencing was peripheral blood. The receptors were gathered from a man aged 50-60 years with active or convalescent COVID-19. Both conserved end residues are part of each CDR3. The D gene is left open where the match is weak. Size tells how often a clone was seen (once, few, many) or the class of an expanded clone, and some rows leave it out.

TRBJ2-1,.,TRBD1,TRBV9,CASSPRDSYNEQFF
TRBJ1-1,.,.,TRBV6-1,CASSESLGASNTEAFF
TRBJ2-1,.,TRBD1,TRBV7-6,CASSSRDSPDNEQFF
TRBJ2-3,.,TRBD2,TRBV6-2/TRBV6-3,CASSTGGDTQYF
TRBJ1-4,.,.,TRBV4-2,CASSPRGEIANEKLFF
TRBJ1-6,.,TRBD1,TRBV5-8,CASSVNRGRPVYNSPLHF
TRBJ2-1,.,TRBD2,TRBV6-5,CASSTSGGLYNEQFF
TRBJ1-2,.,.,TRBV6-5,CASRAGDLGYGYTF
TRBJ1-5,.,.,TRBV6-1,CASSEREDQPQHF
TRBJ2-7,.,TRBD2,TRBV3-1/TRBV3-2,CASSRSGVGREGCEQYF
TRBJ1-2,.,.,TRBV2,CASSDQGYGYTF
TRBJ2-1,.,.,TRBV19,CASSIGVDDYNEQFF
TRBJ1-4,few,TRBD1,TRBV12-5,CASGPWTGKDEKLFF
TRBJ1-1,.,.,TRBV7-9,CASSLGGRDTEAFF
TRBJ1-2,.,TRBD1,TRBV5-4,CASSLGGTGVDGYTF
TRBJ1-2,.,TRBD1,TRBV7-8,CASSAAAGGGNYGYTF
TRBJ1-2,.,TRBD1,TRBV6-5,CASSDRVSGYTF
TRBJ2-1,.,TRBD2,TRBV18,CASSPPSGGPPKQFF
TRBJ1-5,.,.,TRBV6-5,CASSYGAYQPQHF
TRBJ2-2,.,TRBD2,TRBV5-4,CASTPPGTSGGLTGELFF
TRBJ1-4,.,.,TRBV2,CASSANTGAEKLFF
TRBJ1-6,.,.,TRBV10-3,CAISVLPGAGVDNSPLHF
TRBJ1-6,.,TRBD1,TRBV18,CASSQTDRGYNSPLHF
TRBJ1-2,few,.,TRBV6-6,CASSTAGFGYTF
TRBJ1-5,.,.,TRBV18,CASSFEPRLQPQHF
TRBJ2-7,once,TRBD1,TRBV5-4,CASRGHGDRGLYEQYF
TRBJ1-5,few,.,TRBV19,CASSITTSQPQHF
TRBJ1-5,.,TRBD1,TRBV7-7,CASSPGTDNSNQPQHF
TRBJ1-3,.,.,TRBV7-6,CASSHPRFSGNTIYF
TRBJ1-5,.,.,TRBV19,CASGNTGGSNQPQHF
TRBJ2-7,.,TRBD1,TRBV2,CASNRDRDAYEQYF
TRBJ2-1,.,.,TRBV5-1,CASSFRDFVQEQFF
TRBJ2-1,.,TRBD2,TRBV4-3,CASSQDLLAGASFSYNEQFF
TRBJ2-5,.,.,TRBV3-1/TRBV3-2,CASSLRGETQYF
TRBJ2-7,.,TRBD2,TRBV2,CASRRTTSGTTYEQYF
TRBJ2-5,.,TRBD2,TRBV30,CAWTHGAGGQETQYF
TRBJ1-5,.,TRBD1,TRBV19,CASSTGQGRNQPQHF
TRBJ2-7,.,TRBD2,TRBV6-5,CASTPLAGGYEQYF
TRBJ1-2,.,.,TRBV4-3,CASSQERVTRGYTF
TRBJ1-2,.,.,TRBV12-2,CASRHLGGPGPFNYGYTF
TRBJ2-3,.,TRBD2,TRBV10-3,CAISGGAGGTQYF
TRBJ2-2,.,TRBD1,TRBV5-4,CASSSGGQGPTGELFF
TRBJ2-5,.,.,TRBV2,CASSEARRVGETQYF
TRBJ1-2,few,TRBD1,TRBV7-9,CASSFTGGRANYGYTF
TRBJ2-2,.,.,TRBV2,CASSEGSRAGELFF
TRBJ1-5,few,.,TRBV10-3,CAISEVSTGYSNQPQHF
TRBJ1-2,once,.,TRBV29-1,CSAGTRTDGYTF
TRBJ2-3,once,TRBD2,TRBV7-9,CASSRPRRTSGSDTQYF
TRBJ2-7,.,TRBD2,TRBV5-4,CASSAQRDTYEQYF
TRBJ2-5,.,TRBD1,TRBV5-1,CASSRRTGVSQETQYF